This TCR beta chain was retrieved from a study of blood T cell repertoires in COVID-19. Across the whole study: From T cells, B-cell-depleted T cells, or PBMCs came the material, which was cDNA or gDNA.

Authors' processing steps: Amplification from reference gene primers served as the basis for estimated nucleated cell counts. Method: immunoSEQ multiplex PCR; TCRdb's copy keeps in-frame clones and lacks some. Clone size and V and J calls were adopted from that table, with D and trimming inferred from the DNA. The sample lists roughly 190,000 clones; approximately 90% were seen once. In germline, CDR1 is LNHDA, CDR2 SQIVND (reference sequence). CDR3 length: 14 residues. V lost 5 bases, J lost 1 base, and 11 bases lay in between. This clonotype originated in a man between 35 and 55 years old with active or convalescent COVID-19. The rearrangement uses TRBV19 and TRBJ2-5; maybe TRBD1 (6 bases). Sequencing input: peripheral blood. The chain's CDR3 is CASSYQGPQETQYF. For the CDR3, the DNA is TGTGCCAGTAGTTACCAGGGGCCCCAAGAGACCCAGTACTTC.